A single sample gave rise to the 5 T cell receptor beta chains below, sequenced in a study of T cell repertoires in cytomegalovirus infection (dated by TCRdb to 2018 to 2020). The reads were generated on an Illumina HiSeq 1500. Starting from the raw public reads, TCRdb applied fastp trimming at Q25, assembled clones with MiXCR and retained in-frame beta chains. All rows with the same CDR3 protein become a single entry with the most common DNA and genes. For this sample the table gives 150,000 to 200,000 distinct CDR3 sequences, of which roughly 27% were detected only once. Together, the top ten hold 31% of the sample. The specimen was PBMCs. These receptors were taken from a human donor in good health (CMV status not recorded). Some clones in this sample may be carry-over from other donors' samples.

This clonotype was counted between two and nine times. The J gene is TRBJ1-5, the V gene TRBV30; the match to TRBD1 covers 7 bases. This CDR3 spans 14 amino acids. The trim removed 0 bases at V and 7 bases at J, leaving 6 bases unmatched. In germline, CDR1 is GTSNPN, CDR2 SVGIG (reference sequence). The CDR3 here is CAWSVGQGGQPQHF. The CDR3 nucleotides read TGTGCCTGGAGTGTAGGGCAGGGGGGACAGCCCCAGCATTTT.

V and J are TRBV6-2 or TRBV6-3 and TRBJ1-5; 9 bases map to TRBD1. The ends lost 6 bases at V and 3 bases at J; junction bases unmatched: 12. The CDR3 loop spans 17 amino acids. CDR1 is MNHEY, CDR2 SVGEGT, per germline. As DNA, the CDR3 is TGTGCCAGCAGCCATACAGGGGGCTTAGTGGACAATCAGCCCCAGCATTTT. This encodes CASSHTGGLVDNQPQHF.

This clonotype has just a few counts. For the CDR3, the DNA is TGTGCCAGCAGCGCAAACCCTTCGGACACTGAAGCTTTCTTT. Translating it yields CASSANPSDTEAFF. The chain recombines TRBV9 with TRBJ1-1, with D uncertain. Trimming pared 3 bases from V and 3 bases from J, leaving 12 bases between. The CDR3 loop spans 14 amino acids. CDR1 and CDR2 from the germline V gene are SGDLS and YYNGEE.

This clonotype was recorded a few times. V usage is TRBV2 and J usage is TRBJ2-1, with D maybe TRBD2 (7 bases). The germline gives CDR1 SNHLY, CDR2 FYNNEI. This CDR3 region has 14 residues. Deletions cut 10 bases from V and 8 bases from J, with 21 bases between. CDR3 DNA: TGTGCCACCACACGGGGGGCCCTTCTCGATGAGCAGTTCTTC. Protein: CATTRGALLDEQFF.

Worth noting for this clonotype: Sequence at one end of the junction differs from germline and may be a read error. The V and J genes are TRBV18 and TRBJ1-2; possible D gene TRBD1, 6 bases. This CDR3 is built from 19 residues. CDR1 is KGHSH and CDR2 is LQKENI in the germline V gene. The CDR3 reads CASSPGGVGTIDSYYGCTF. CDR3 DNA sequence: TGTGCCAGCTCCCCGGGCGGTGTAGGGACAATCGACTCATATTATGGCTGCACCTTC.